The source of this T cell receptor (beta chain) is a study of blood T cell repertoires in COVID-19. As for the study in general: There were acute and convalescent COVID-19 samples, and they came from the United States, Italy and Spain. In each case, the material was cDNA or gDNA derived from T cells, B-cell-depleted T cells, or PBMCs.

Original handling: Amplification of reference gene primers was used by the study to estimate nucleated cell counts. Sequenced by immunoSEQ multiplex PCR; TCRdb stores in-frame clones only, minus some. Clonal size and the V and J genes are those of that table, whereas D and trimming came from the DNA. This sample has 140,000 to 150,000 clones; over 80% occur once, and the top ten carry 1.5% to 2%. Trimming took 4 bases from V and 3 from J, leaving 17 bases between them. CDR1 is SGHRS and CDR2 is YFSETQ in the germline V gene. The CDR3 has 16 residues. Sequences were obtained from peripheral blood. This sequence joins TRBV5-1 and TRBJ2-1, with D possibly matching TRBD2 (5 bases). This clonotype originated in a woman between 50 and 59 years old with acute or convalescent COVID-19. In DNA, the CDR3 is TGCGCCAGCAGCCCGTACCAGACTAAGCTCTACAATGAGCAGTTCTTC. It is translated as CASSPYQTKLYNEQFF.